This is a list of T cell receptor beta chains from one sample in a study of molecular identifiers for immune sequencing clone quantification. TCRdb recomputed calls from the PCR reads with MiXCR, one row per CDR3 protein. This table holds about 640,000 distinct CDR3 sequences, just under 20% found once. Sequencing was done on a sample of naive CD8+ T cells from blood, with Jurkat cell RNA spiked in. The receptors originated from a human donor in good health. Some libraries in this study had Jurkat cell RNA spiked in. CDR3s include the opening cysteine and the closing phenylalanine or tryptophan. D genes are given only for firm matches. For some rows the clone size is stated as once, few or many, or as a class when expanded; others skip it.

d_gene: .
j_gene: TRBJ1-1
abundance: many
v_gene: TRBV4-1
CDR3nt: TGCGCCAGCAGCCAAACAGGGTCTGAAGCTTTCTTT
CDR3aa: CASSQTGSEAFF

d_gene: .
j_gene: TRBJ2-7
abundance: few
v_gene: TRBV14
CDR3nt: TGTGCCAGCAGCCAAGGACCTTACAGATACGAGCAGTACTTC
CDR3aa: CASSQGPYRYEQYF

d_gene: .
j_gene: TRBJ2-3
abundance: many
v_gene: TRBV2
CDR3nt: TGTGCCAGCAGTGAGGGGCAGACTTTCACAGATACGCAGTATTTT
CDR3aa: CASSEGQTFTDTQYF

d_gene: TRBD2
j_gene: TRBJ2-1
abundance: many
v_gene: TRBV27
CDR3nt: TGTGCCAGCGGAATCACCGGGACTAGCGGGAGGGCCAATGAGCAGTTCTTC
CDR3aa: CASGITGTSGRANEQFF

d_gene: .
j_gene: TRBJ2-7
abundance: many
v_gene: TRBV4-3
CDR3nt: TGCGCCAGCAGCCAAGAATCCCGATACGAGCAGTACTTC
CDR3aa: CASSQESRYEQYF

d_gene: .
j_gene: TRBJ2-7
abundance: .
v_gene: TRBV10-3
CDR3nt: TGTGCCATCAGTGAGGTAGGCAGGAGGAACGAGCAGTACTTC
CDR3aa: CAISEVGRRNEQYF

d_gene: .
j_gene: TRBJ2-7
abundance: many
v_gene: TRBV28
CDR3nt: TGTGCCAGCACCCAAAAAATGACAGCGGTGCAGTACTTC
CDR3aa: CASTQKMTAVQYF

d_gene: .
j_gene: TRBJ2-7
abundance: many
v_gene: TRBV5-5
CDR3nt: TGTGCCAGCAGCTTGGACGGGGCAAGTTACGAGCAGTACTTC
CDR3aa: CASSLDGASYEQYF

d_gene: .
j_gene: TRBJ2-7
abundance: many
v_gene: TRBV27
CDR3nt: TGTGCCAGCAGCCTTGTGACGGCGGGATACCTCTTCGAGCAGTACTTC
CDR3aa: CASSLVTAGYLFEQYF

d_gene: .
j_gene: TRBJ1-4
abundance: many
v_gene: TRBV20-1
CDR3nt: TGCAGTGCTTCCGCTAATGAAAAACTGTTTTTT
CDR3aa: CSASANEKLFF

d_gene: .
j_gene: TRBJ2-1
abundance: many
v_gene: TRBV28
CDR3nt: TGTGCCAGCAGTTTTGAGGCGAGCTCCTACAATGAGCAGTTCTTC
CDR3aa: CASSFEASSYNEQFF

d_gene: .
j_gene: TRBJ2-5
abundance: few
v_gene: TRBV2
CDR3nt: TGTGCCAGCAGTGAAGCGCGGCCGATTCTCGGGGAGACCCAGTACTTC
CDR3aa: CASSEARPILGETQYF

d_gene: .
j_gene: TRBJ1-1
abundance: many
v_gene: TRBV7-9
CDR3nt: TGTGCCAGCAGCGATTCTACGAACACTGAAGCTTTCTTT
CDR3aa: CASSDSTNTEAFF

d_gene: .
j_gene: TRBJ2-5
abundance: few
v_gene: TRBV7-9
CDR3nt: TGTGCCAGCAGCCACCAGGGGGGAGTCCTGGAGACCCAGTACTTC
CDR3aa: CASSHQGGVLETQYF

d_gene: TRBD1
j_gene: TRBJ2-7
abundance: .
v_gene: TRBV16
CDR3nt: TGTGCCTGCAGCCACACCGGGACAGGGGGGAGAGAGCAGTACTTC
CDR3aa: CACSHTGTGGREQYF

d_gene: .
j_gene: TRBJ2-1
abundance: many
v_gene: TRBV3-1
CDR3nt: TGTGCCAGCAGCCAAGTCGGAAGCAATGAGCAGTTCTTC
CDR3aa: CASSQVGSNEQFF

d_gene: .
j_gene: TRBJ2-3
abundance: few
v_gene: TRBV12-3/TRBV12-4
CDR3nt: TGTGCCAGCAGCCACGACAGAACCGATACGCAGTATTTT
CDR3aa: CASSHDRTDTQYF

d_gene: TRBD1
j_gene: TRBJ1-2
abundance: .
v_gene: TRBV2
CDR3nt: TGTGCCAGCACCGGGGGGACAGGGAGGGACTATGGCTACACCTTC
CDR3aa: CASTGGTGRDYGYTF

d_gene: .
j_gene: TRBJ1-5
abundance: .
v_gene: TRBV12-3/TRBV12-4
CDR3nt: TGTGCCAGCAGTTTATCGGACGACCCCCAGCCCCAGCATTTT
CDR3aa: CASSLSDDPQPQHF

d_gene: .
j_gene: TRBJ1-2
abundance: many
v_gene: TRBV29-1
CDR3nt: TGCAGCGTTGATGTTCAGGGTAGGGAAGGCTACACCTTC
CDR3aa: CSVDVQGREGYTF

d_gene: TRBD2
j_gene: TRBJ2-5
abundance: many
v_gene: TRBV9
CDR3nt: TGTGCCAGCAGTCCCGGACTAGCGGTCCTAGAGACCCAGTACTTC
CDR3aa: CASSPGLAVLETQYF

d_gene: TRBD1
j_gene: TRBJ1-1
abundance: many
v_gene: TRBV6-2/TRBV6-3
CDR3nt: TGTGCCAGCAGTTACGGACAGGGAACTGAAGCTTTCTTT
CDR3aa: CASSYGQGTEAFF

d_gene: .
j_gene: TRBJ2-7
abundance: many
v_gene: TRBV5-5
CDR3nt: TGTGCCAGCAGCCAGTCGTGGGGGGCCGGGTACGAGCAGTACTTC
CDR3aa: CASSQSWGAGYEQYF

d_gene: TRBD2
j_gene: TRBJ2-7
abundance: once
v_gene: TRBV12-5
CDR3nt: TGTGCTAGTGGTACCCCTCTAGCGGGAGGGCCGCAGGACGAGCAGTACTTC
CDR3aa: CASGTPLAGGPQDEQYF

d_gene: .
j_gene: TRBJ2-7
abundance: many
v_gene: TRBV9
CDR3nt: TGTGCCAGCAGCACCCGGACAGATGGGCTCTACGAGCAGTACTTC
CDR3aa: CASSTRTDGLYEQYF

d_gene: TRBD1
j_gene: TRBJ2-5
abundance: few
v_gene: TRBV30
CDR3nt: TGTGCCTGGAGCGACTCAGGGGGCTCGGAGACCCAGTACTTC
CDR3aa: CAWSDSGGSETQYF

d_gene: .
j_gene: TRBJ2-7
abundance: many
v_gene: TRBV20-1
CDR3nt: TGCAGTGCTAGAGGGAGGGCCAGGTGGGAGCAGTACTTC
CDR3aa: CSARGRARWEQYF

d_gene: TRBD2
j_gene: TRBJ2-7
abundance: .
v_gene: TRBV28
CDR3nt: TGTGCCAGCAACATAGCGGGAGTGGGGGAGCAGTACTTC
CDR3aa: CASNIAGVGEQYF

d_gene: TRBD2
j_gene: TRBJ2-7
abundance: few
v_gene: TRBV19
CDR3nt: TGTGCCAGTAGTATAGCGGGCGGGAGGCCTCCCTACGAGCAGTACTTC
CDR3aa: CASSIAGGRPPYEQYF

d_gene: TRBD2
j_gene: TRBJ2-7
abundance: many
v_gene: TRBV11-1
CDR3nt: TGTGCCAGCAGGATTGAAACCGGGACTAACTACTACGAGCAGTACTTC
CDR3aa: CASRIETGTNYYEQYF

d_gene: TRBD2
j_gene: TRBJ2-3
abundance: many
v_gene: TRBV2
CDR3nt: TGTGCCAGCAGACCGACTAGCGGGGGCATGAATACGCAGTATTTT
CDR3aa: CASRPTSGGMNTQYF

d_gene: TRBD1
j_gene: TRBJ1-1
abundance: many
v_gene: TRBV28
CDR3nt: TGTGCCAGCAGTTTAAGGGCAGGGGGGAACACTGAAGCTTTCTTT
CDR3aa: CASSLRAGGNTEAFF